Shown below are 22 T cell receptor beta chains from a single sample sequenced in a study of cytomegalovirus exposure and HLA in healthy donors (dated 2017 in TCRdb). Library method: the immunoSEQ multiplex PCR assay. For the multiplex PCR, a mixture combining 60 forward primers for TCR Vbeta segments and 13 reverse primers for TCR Jbeta segments was used. This immuneACCESS table, as held by TCRdb, lists in-frame sequences with V and J called but not all clones. Of the missing ones, under half trace to an unresolved V gene in checked studies; the others have no known cause. In this sample the table shows around 180,000 clones, 75% to 85% of which occur a single time. The ten most abundant clones make up 5.5% to 7.5% of the sample. The material sequenced was PBMCs. Receptors originate from a man aged 25 to 40 in good health and CMV-seropositive.

The rearrangement links TRBV10-3 to TRBJ2-3; 10 bases align to TRBD2. This CDR3 region has 17 residues. V was clipped by 0 bases and J by 5 bases; unmatched bases: 8. The germline CDR1 and CDR2 sequences are ENHRY and SYGVKD. CDR3 DNA sequence: TGTGCCATCAGTGAGTCGAGGCTAGCGGGGGCGGTAGATACGCAGTATTTT. It is translated as CAISESRLAGAVDTQYF.

To note about this clone: Its ends do not fully match the called genes, so a read error is possible. The genes are TRBV7-9 and TRBJ2-7, with a weak D call TRBD2 (5 bases). CDR1 is SEHNR, CDR2 FQNEAQ, per germline (reference sequence). The CDR3 is 14 residues long. The CDR3 here is CSSSLMGSSYEQYF. CDR3 nucleotide sequence: TGTTCCAGCAGCTTAATGGGGAGCTCCTACGAGCAGTACTTC.

This clone was detected only a few times. The rearrangement links TRBV5-1 to TRBJ2-5, with TRBD1 matching over 9 bases. The end of the DNA aligns better with TRBJ2-7, so the J call may be wrong. The length of the CDR3 is 14 residues. Germline CDR1 and CDR2: SGHRS and YFSETQ. The CDR3 DNA reads TGCGCCAGCAGCACGGGACAGGGTGCCTACGAGCAGTACTTC. Protein: CASSTGQGAYEQYF.

As concerns this clone: The same CDR3 also results from other DNA sequences found in this sample. The V call is TRBV7-9, the J call TRBJ1-1; tentative D call: TRBD1 (6 bases). Germline CDR1 is SEHNR and CDR2 is FQNEAQ (reference sequence). Trimming took off 5 bases at V and 0 bases at J, with 10 bases between the two ends. This CDR3 is built from 14 residues. The CDR3 DNA is TGTGCCAGCAGCCCCGGACAGATGAACACTGAAGCTTTCTTT. This translates into CASSPGQMNTEAFF.

This clone was detected only a few times. The V and J genes are TRBV28 and TRBJ2-5, with 7 nucleotides matching TRBD2. Germline assignment: CDR1 MDHEN and CDR2 SYDVKM. The CDR3 extends over 16 amino acids. With V trimmed by 7 bases and J by 0 bases, 11 bases remained unmatched. The CDR3 region has the DNA TGTGCCAGCACCCCTGGGGCGGGGGAGAACCAAGAGACCCAGTACTTC. Encoded protein: CASTPGAGENQETQYF.

The chain links TRBV7-2 to TRBJ2-1; TRBD2 might be the D (5 bases). Trimming removed 1 base at V and 4 bases at J, with 23 bases between. This CDR3 contains 19 residues. Germline V lookup: CDR1 SGHTA, CDR2 FQGNSA. CDR3 amino acids: CASSLVTARTRGKYNEQFF. As DNA, the CDR3 is TGTGCCAGCAGCTTAGTTACAGCCAGGACTCGAGGAAAATACAATGAGCAGTTCTTC. Drawing the rest from reference TRBV7-2 and TRBJ2-1, the complete variable domain is GAGVSQSPSNKVTEKGKDVELRCDPISGHTALYWYRQSLGQGLEFLIYFQGNSAPDKSGLPSDRFSAERTGGSVSTLTIQRTQQEDSAVYLCASSLVTARTRGKYNEQFFGPGTRLTVL.

The chain employs TRBV20-1 and TRBJ2-7; D is unresolved. This CDR3 region has 11 residues. Trimming removed 1 base at V and 3 bases at J, with 4 bases between. CDR1 and CDR2 from the germline V gene are DFQATT and SNEGSKA (reference sequence). This chain's CDR3 is CSARVHYEQYF. The CDR3 nucleotides read TGCAGTGCTAGAGTCCACTACGAGCAGTACTTC.

The chain recombines TRBV7-3 with TRBJ2-1; TRBD2 aligns across 14 bases. The V segment lost 3 bases and the J segment 5 bases; nucleotides outside the gene matches: 6. Germline CDR1 reads SGHTA; CDR2 reads FQGTGA. This CDR3 has 17 residues. CDR3 sequence reads: CASSLGLAGAYNNEQFF. The CDR3 DNA reads TGTGCCAGCAGCTTGGGACTAGCGGGAGCTTATAACAATGAGCAGTTCTTC.

This chain links TRBV27 with TRBJ2-1; the match to TRBD2 covers 13 bases. V lost 5 bases and J lost 7; bases outside the gene matches: 17. The CDR3 is 19 amino acids. From germline, CDR1 is MNHEY and CDR2 SMNVEV (reference sequence). The CDR3 sequence: CASSLTSGRPFRDGNEQFF. DNA for the CDR3: TGTGCCAGCAGTCTGACTAGCGGGAGGCCATTTCGGGATGGGAATGAGCAGTTCTTC.

This rearrangement joins TRBV5-1 to TRBJ2-1, with unresolved D. In germline, CDR1 is SGHRS, CDR2 YFSETQ. CDR3 size: 11 residues. V lost 0 bases to trimming and J lost 9 bases, with 4 bases between them. CDR3 region: CASSLGVEQFF. The CDR3 bases are TGCGCCAGCAGCTTGGGCGTTGAGCAGTTCTTC.

This chain joins TRBV6-5 and TRBJ1-3; the match to TRBD1 covers 7 bases. The CDR3 loop spans 15 amino acids. V lost 7 bases, J lost 2 bases, and 8 bases stayed unmatched. Germline assignment: CDR1 MNHEY and CDR2 SVGAGI. CDR3 sequence: CASIPGTAPGNTIYF. CDR3 in DNA: TGTGCCAGCATCCCCGGGACAGCCCCTGGAAACACCATATATTTT.

This clone showed up just once. J is TRBJ2-5 and V is TRBV2; D perhaps matches TRBD2 (7 bases). The V end lost 7 bases, the J end lost 4 bases, and 22 bases lay between the germline ends. The CDR3 is made up of 16 amino acids. The V gene's germline CDR1 is SNHLY and CDR2 FYNNEI. CDR3 bases: TGTGCCAGCAACCCCCCCGGGGTGAGGGGGGGAGAGACCCAGTACTTC. Encoded protein: CASNPPGVRGGETQYF.

This sequence joins TRBV27 and TRBJ2-7; D is undetermined. Trimming took off 0 bases at V and 3 bases at J, with 12 bases between the two ends. Germline lookup yields CDR1 MNHEY and CDR2 SMNVEV (reference sequence). The CDR3 totals 15 residues. The DNA for the CDR3 is TGTGCCAGCAGTTTATCGGGTAGCCCTTACTACGAGCAGTACTTC. Translated, it gives CASSLSGSPYYEQYF.

V gene TRBV6-1 combines with J gene TRBJ2-7, with 10 bases lining up with TRBD2. Germline V gives CDR1 MNHNS, CDR2 SASEGT. V was pared by 2 bases and J by 4 bases, with 14 bases of the junction left unmatched. This CDR3 is built from 18 residues. CDR3 residues: CASSERPSGSLTGYEQYF. The CDR3 nucleotides read TGTGCCAGCAGTGAAAGGCCTAGCGGGAGTCTTACGGGGTACGAGCAGTACTTC.

This clone occurred once. CDR3 sequence reads: CASSDRPSNEKLFF. The CDR3 DNA is TGTGCCAGTAGTGACAGGCCCTCTAATGAAAAACTGTTTTTT. The rearrangement links TRBV19 to TRBJ1-4; TRBD1 might be the D (6 bases). Trimming removed 5 bases at V and 3 bases at J, with 10 bases between. Per germline, CDR1 LNHDA and CDR2 SQIVND (reference sequence). This CDR3 has 14 amino acids.

This sequence joins TRBV5-6 and TRBJ2-7; D is perhaps TRBD1 (6 bases). Trimming pared 1 base from V and 2 bases from J, leaving 7 bases between. Germline V lookup: CDR1 SGHDT, CDR2 YYEEEE. The CDR3 consists of 13 residues. DNA for the CDR3: TGTGCCAGCAGCTTGCAGGGGACCTACGAGCAGTACTTC. Amino acid sequence: CASSLQGTYEQYF.

This clone was found once. V gene TRBV20-1 combines with J gene TRBJ1-1; 7 nucleotides align to TRBD1. Per germline, CDR1 DFQATT and CDR2 SNEGSKA (reference sequence). Losses at the gene ends were 3 bases for V and 10 bases for J; bases not matched to a gene: 2. CDR3 size: 10 residues. The CDR3 region has the DNA TGCAGTGCTAGGACAGGGCGAGCTTTCTTT. Its translation is CSARTGRAFF.

J is TRBJ2-3 and V is TRBV27; 7 nucleotides agree with TRBD2. The CDR3 has 15 residues. The trim removed 6 bases at V and 4 bases at J, leaving 10 bases unmatched. Germline V gene lookup returns CDR1 MNHEY and CDR2 SMNVEV (reference sequence). CDR3 DNA sequence: TGTGCCAGCAGCCGAAGTCTGGGGGGGGCAGATACGCAGTATTTT. Translation: CASSRSLGGADTQYF.

Points on this clone: Other DNA sequences from this sample encode an identical CDR3 as well. This chain connects TRBV9 to TRBJ2-7, with 9 nucleotides matching TRBD2. V lost 0 bases, J lost 4 bases, and 5 bases stayed unmatched. The CDR3 is 15 residues long. Germline V gives CDR1 SGDLS, CDR2 YYNGEE. CDR3 sequence reads: CASSVGLAGTYEQYF. The CDR3 DNA reads TGTGCCAGCAGCGTAGGCCTAGCGGGGACGTACGAGCAGTACTTC.

Regarding this clone: The junction and the germline gene differ at one end; a read error may be behind it. The V gene is TRBV6-1, the J gene TRBJ2-2; tentatively, D is TRBD1 (6 bases). CDR3 size: 14 residues. Germline-derived CDR1 and CDR2 are MNHNS and SASEGT. The CDR3 bases are TGTGCGAGCAGAGGACAGCCCACGACCGGGGAGCTGTTTTTT. This codes for CASRGQPTTGELFF.

The CDR3 coding sequence is TGTGCCAGCAGTCTTACAGGGGGCAGGGGGACTCAGCCCCAGCATTTT. It is translated as CASSLTGGRGTQPQHF. V and J are TRBV7-9 and TRBJ1-5, with 9 bases matching TRBD1. The germline V gene encodes CDR1 SEHNR and CDR2 FQNEAQ (reference sequence). V lost 6 bases and J lost 6; bases outside the gene matches: 12. The CDR3 runs to 16 residues.

The V gene is TRBV11-2, the J gene TRBJ1-1, with TRBD1 matching over 8 bases. Germline CDR1 reads SGHAT; CDR2 reads FQNNGV. This CDR3 spans 15 amino acids. Trimming at V came to 3 bases and at J to 3 bases, leaving 6 bases not matched to a gene. The CDR3 reads CASSFQQGVDTEAFF. Here the CDR3 DNA reads TGTGCCAGCAGCTTCCAACAGGGGGTAGACACTGAAGCTTTCTTT. Complete variable domain (other parts from reference TRBV11-2 and TRBJ1-1): EAGVAQSPRYKIIEKRQSVAFWCNPISGHATLYWYQQILGQGPKLLIQFQNNGVVDDSQLPKDRFSAERLKGVDSTLKIQPAKLEDSAVYLCASSFQQGVDTEAFFGQGTRLTVV.